Sequencing of this T cell receptor (beta chain) was carried out in a study of CD8 T cells in Susac syndrome. V was pared by 0 bases and J by 5 bases, with 13 bases between. The CDR3 is 14 residues long. Germline V lookup: CDR1 GTSNPN, CDR2 SVGIG (reference sequence). Sequencing of TCR beta, carried out with a high-throughput approach, was applied to CD8+ and CD4+ T cells from the blood. The controls, all healthy donors, were matched for age and sex. Study results and limitations: By the study's own acknowledgment, its TCR sequencing and HLA analysis included relatively few individuals.

A word on this clonotype: Its antigen is not known.

The RNA, about 0.45 to 1 ug, was put through reverse transcription using random hexamers. Multiplex immunoSEQ PCR targeted 54 Vbeta and 13 Jbeta TCR beta segments. TCRdb analysed the immunoSEQ multiplex PCR reads with MiXCR anew, one entry per CDR3 protein. The table shows around 45,000 distinct CDR3 sequences, with more than 85% occurring only once. The source of this sequence is a human donor in good health. The chain combines TRBV30 with TRBJ1-1, with D tentatively TRBD1 (6 bases). The sequencing sample was made of CD8+ T cells from PBMCs. CDR3 coding DNA: TGTGCCTGGAGTGTTTACAGGGAGGGGACTGAAGCTTTCTTT. Translating gives CAWSVYREGTEAFF.